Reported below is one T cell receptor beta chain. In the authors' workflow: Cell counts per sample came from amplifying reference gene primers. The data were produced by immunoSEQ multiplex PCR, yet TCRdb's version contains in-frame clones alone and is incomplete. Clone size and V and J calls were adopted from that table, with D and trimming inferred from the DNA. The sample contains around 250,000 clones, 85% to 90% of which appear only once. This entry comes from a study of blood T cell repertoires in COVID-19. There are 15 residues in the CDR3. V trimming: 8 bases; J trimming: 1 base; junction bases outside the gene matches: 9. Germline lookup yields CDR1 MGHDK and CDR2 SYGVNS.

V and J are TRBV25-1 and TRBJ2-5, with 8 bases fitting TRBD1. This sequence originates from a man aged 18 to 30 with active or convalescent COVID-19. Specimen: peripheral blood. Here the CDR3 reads CASRSTGARQETQYF. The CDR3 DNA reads TGTGCCAGCCGCTCGACAGGGGCCCGCCAAGAGACCCAGTACTTC.